The present entry profiles one T cell receptor beta chain with its context. This sample is drawn from a study of OX40 agonist ivuxolimab in advanced cancers. TCRdb's table, derived via immunoSEQ multiplex PCR, lists solely in-frame clones and lacks some. The sample gives around 80,000 clones, more than 70% of which show up once; under 0.9% is in the top ten. The sequenced sample was CD4+ or CD8+ T cells sorted from blood, obtained in a trial of the OX40 agonist ivuxolimab. The receptor comes from an adult with an advanced solid tumor such as melanoma, head and neck, liver or kidney cancer.

CDR3 sequence reads: CASRDRGQETQYF. The CDR3, as DNA: TGTGCCAGCAGAGACAGGGGGCAAGAGACCCAGTACTTC. This chain links TRBV6-6 with TRBJ2-5, with 9 bases aligning to TRBD1. Germline lookup yields CDR1 MNHNY and CDR2 SVGAGI (reference sequence). The CDR3 is 13 amino acids. The junction had 1 base not matched to a gene; V was cut back by 6 bases and J by 2 bases.